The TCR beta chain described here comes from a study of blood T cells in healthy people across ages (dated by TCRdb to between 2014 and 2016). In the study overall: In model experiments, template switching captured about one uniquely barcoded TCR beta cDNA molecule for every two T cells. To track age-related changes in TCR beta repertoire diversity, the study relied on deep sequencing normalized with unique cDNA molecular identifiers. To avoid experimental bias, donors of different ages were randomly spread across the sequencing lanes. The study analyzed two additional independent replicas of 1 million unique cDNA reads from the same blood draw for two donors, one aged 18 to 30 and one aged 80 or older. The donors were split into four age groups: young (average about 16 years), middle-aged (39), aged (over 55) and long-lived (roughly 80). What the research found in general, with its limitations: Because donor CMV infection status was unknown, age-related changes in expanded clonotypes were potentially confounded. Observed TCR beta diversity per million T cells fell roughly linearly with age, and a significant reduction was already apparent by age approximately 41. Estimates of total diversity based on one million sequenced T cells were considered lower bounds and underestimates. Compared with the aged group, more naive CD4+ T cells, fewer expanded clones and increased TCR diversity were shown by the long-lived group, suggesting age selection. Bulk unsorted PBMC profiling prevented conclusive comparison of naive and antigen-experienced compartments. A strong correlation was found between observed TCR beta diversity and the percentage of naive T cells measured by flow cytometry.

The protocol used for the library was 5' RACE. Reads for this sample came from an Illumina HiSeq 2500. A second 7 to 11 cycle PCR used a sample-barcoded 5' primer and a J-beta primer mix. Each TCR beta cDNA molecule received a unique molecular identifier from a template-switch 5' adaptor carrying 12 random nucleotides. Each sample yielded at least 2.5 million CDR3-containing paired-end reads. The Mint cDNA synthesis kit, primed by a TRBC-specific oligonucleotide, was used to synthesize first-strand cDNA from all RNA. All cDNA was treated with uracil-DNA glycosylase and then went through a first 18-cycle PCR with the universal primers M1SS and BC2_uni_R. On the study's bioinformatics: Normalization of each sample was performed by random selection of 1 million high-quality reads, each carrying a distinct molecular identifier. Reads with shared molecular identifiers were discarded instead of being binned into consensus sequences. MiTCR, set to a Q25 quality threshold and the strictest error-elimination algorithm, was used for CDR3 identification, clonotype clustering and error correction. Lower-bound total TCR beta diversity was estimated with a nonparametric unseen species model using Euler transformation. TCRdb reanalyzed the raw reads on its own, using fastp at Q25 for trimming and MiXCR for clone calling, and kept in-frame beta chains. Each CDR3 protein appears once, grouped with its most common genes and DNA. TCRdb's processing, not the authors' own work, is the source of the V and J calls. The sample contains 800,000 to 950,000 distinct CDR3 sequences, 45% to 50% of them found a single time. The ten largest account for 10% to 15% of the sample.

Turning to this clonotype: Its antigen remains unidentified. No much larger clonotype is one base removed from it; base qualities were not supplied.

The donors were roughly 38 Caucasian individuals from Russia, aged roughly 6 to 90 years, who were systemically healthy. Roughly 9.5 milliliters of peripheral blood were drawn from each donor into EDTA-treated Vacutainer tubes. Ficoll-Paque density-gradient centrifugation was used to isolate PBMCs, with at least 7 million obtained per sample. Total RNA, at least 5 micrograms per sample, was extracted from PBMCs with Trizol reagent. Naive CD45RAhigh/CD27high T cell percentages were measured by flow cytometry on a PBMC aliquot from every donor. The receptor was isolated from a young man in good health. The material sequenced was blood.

The DNA sequence follows: TGTGCCAGCAGTTTTTTTCTGGATGGTGGCAGGCATCGGGAGCAGTACTTC. Its translation reads: CASSFFLDGGRHREQYF. The chain couples TRBV28 to TRBJ2-5; TRBD2 is possibly the D segment (6 matching bases). The CDR3 runs 17 amino acids, cysteine and phenylalanine included. CDR3 DNA only is kept here, 51 bases in frame from base 1. V loses 3 bases, J loses 11 bases, and the germline ends lie 28 bases apart. In the germline V gene, CDR1 corresponds to MDHEN and CDR2 to SYDVKM.